Included here is one T cell receptor beta chain sequence, with context. Its cognate antigen has yet to be identified. Per-base qualities were not stored, and no clone one base away is much larger. Library creation used the immunoSEQ multiplex PCR assay. For the multiplex PCR, a mixture combining 60 forward primers for TCR Vbeta segments and 13 reverse primers for TCR Jbeta segments was used. A multiplex PCR assay on genomic DNA amplified the CDR3 region of rearranged TCR beta genes. The amplified TCR beta libraries were sequenced on the Illumina HiSeq System as 87-base-pair reads. The paper's processing steps were these. Across the 700 or so repertoires, a later analysis counted approximately 83 million unique TCR beta chains, roughly 11 million of which were shared by at least two donors. To remove PCR and sequencing errors, raw reads were error-corrected and collapsed into unique sequences using a nearest-neighbor algorithm that merged closely related sequences. To assign V, D and J gene segments, CDR3 sequences were aligned to IMGT reference sequences. For a sequence to be retained, at least a six-nucleotide match to both a V gene segment and a J gene segment was required. A rearrangement was called productive if the CDR3 had no stop codons and remained in frame with V and J, and every other rearrangement was called non-productive. CDR3 was defined according to IMGT convention as the region running from the second conserved V-encoded cysteine to the conserved J-encoded phenylalanine. In an earlier analysis of around 600 of the donors, sequences lacking an unambiguous match to a single V gene segment were excluded. An earlier analysis of several hundred of the donors classified V segments as functional when productive rearrangements were above 56.7% and as segregating when the standard deviation between donors was above 5%. A statistical classification framework was built to diagnose cytomegalovirus status from the catalog of TCR beta chain sequences. In a later analysis, TCR nucleotide sequences were compared against IMGT/GENE-DB human TR gene sequences so that V and J genes could be assigned. In a later analysis, CDR3 sequences and most-parsimonious VDJ recombination scenarios were assigned using the TCRdist pipeline. In a later analysis, each TCR beta chain was defined by its CDR3 amino acid sequence together with its V-gene family, and reads lacking a unique V-gene family were excluded. In a later analysis, some 600 highly shared, low-generation-probability nucleotide sequences were removed to address suspected cross-contamination and a sequencing artifact. A later analysis calculated a clonal expansion index for each public chain from normalized within-repertoire ranks of inferred template counts. A later analysis computed generation probabilities with a VDJ recombination model fitted to out-of-frame rearrangements, and checked the results against IGoR. Hypergeometric tests were used in a later analysis to score TCR-TCR, TCR-HLA and TCR-CMV co-occurrence, with a repertoire-size bias correction applied to the TCR pairs. False discovery rates were estimated in a later analysis by permuting HLA or CMV assignments 20 times. In a later analysis, co-occurring TCRs were grouped using DBSCAN, with TCRdist sequence similarity added in when clustering inside HLA-allele-positive subsets. Repertoires with fewer than 30,000 or more than 120,000 public chains were left out of co-occurrence clustering, as were roughly five repertoires with anomalous nucleotide sharing. TCRdb re-hosts the immuneACCESS table, in-frame sequences only. Its copies lack some clones; in the studies checked, an unresolved V gene accounts for under half of them, and the cause for the rest is not known. The V and J calls and the clone size are those of that table, but D and trimming were determined from the DNA. This sample has about 180,000 clones in its table, and around 79% of those were observed once. Approximately 0.69% of the sample is taken by the ten largest.

The data belong to a study of cytomegalovirus exposure and HLA in healthy donors (dated by TCRdb to 2015 to 2018). For the wider study: An earlier analysis of under 600 of the donors reported about 250 Gb of sequence data and roughly 100 million unique TCR beta sequences from approximately 180 million T cells. An early release covering 550 to 700 HLA-typed donors comprised about 320 gigabases of sequencing data and tens of millions of unique TCR sequences. Among the roughly 400 genotyped donors, around 81% belonged to the genetic ancestry cluster associated with self-reported Caucasian donors. The study aimed to test whether signatures of past pathogen exposure could be identified by cataloging public T cell receptors. The study used immunosequencing to profile the T cell repertoires of hundreds of subjects and linked those repertoires to cytomegalovirus serostatus. A separate validation cohort of over a hundred different subjects was used in addition to the 666-subject first cohort. To predict cytomegalovirus infection status, the study brought together high-throughput TCR immunosequencing, statistical association of individual TCRs with disease status, and machine learning. A later analysis re-examined previously published TCR beta repertoires from roughly 650 donors and added high-resolution HLA genotyping to investigate patterns of TCR occurrence. The later analysis used no new phenotypic data to find candidate immune exposures, relying instead on TCR beta sequences and their occurrence across donors. To decide whether each TCR beta V gene segment behaved as functional or pseudogenic, an earlier analysis of 587 of the donors relied on high-throughput TCR beta sequencing. Donor age, sex, ethnicity and CMV serostatus were compiled together with the repertoire data. A later genetic analysis used genome-wide SNP genotypes for about 60% of the 666 donors, treating that subset as a discovery cohort. All discovery cohort repertoires had been generated on a single sequencing platform. HLA typing included class I and class II loci at four-digit resolution. The number of typed donors differed by locus: 629-630 for A, B, C, DRB1 and DQB1; 500 to 550 for DQA1; approximately 600 for DPA1; and some 430 for DPB1. Roughly 5 DR-DQ haplotypes were treated as single units for association and clustering because of strong linkage in the cohort. Among about 360 genotyped donors of the cohort, an average of approximately 240,000 unique TCR beta nucleotide sequences were sequenced per donor, around 20% of them non-productive.

Trimming takes 0 bases off V and 8 bases off J; junction bases not matched to a gene: 11. Sequences LGHNA (CDR1) and YSLEER (CDR2) are obtained from the germline V gene. Inclusive of the bounding cysteine and phenylalanine, the CDR3 is 16 residues long. Here the CDR3 DNA is all that survives: 48 bases in frame from base 1. Here is what the overall study found, with its caveats: An association between a missense DCLRE1C variant and V-gene and J-gene trimming of TCR beta chains was found in a later genetic analysis and replicated in an independent cohort. Linkage disequilibrium might explain the correlated functional status among segregating V segments, but an unknown experimental factor could not be excluded. In a later genetic analysis, fewer N-insertions in productive TCRs were reported among donors in an Asian-associated ancestry cluster than the 666-donor mean. Because HLA typing was missing for some donors at each locus, association tests included only the typed subset. In a later analysis, the rate of TCR association differed among HLA loci, with DRB1 alleles having the most associated TCRs and HLA-C alleles having the fewest. The sequencing pipeline was judged likely to have produced a cluster of highly shared sequence variants as a technical artifact. When HLA alleles, especially DR and DQ, strongly co-occurred, TCR associations were difficult to assign to individual alleles. Specific HLA alleles were associated with 15,000 to 20,000 TCR beta sequences at a false discovery rate of 0.05 in a later analysis. In vitro tests confirmed that a few of the cytomegalovirus-associated TCR beta chains recognize cytomegalovirus antigens. The earlier analysis of nearly 600 of the donors excluded approximately 15 rarely observed V segments, including chromosome 9 orphons, because counts were too low. CMV serostatus was the only immune exposure information available for the cohort. In a later analysis, HLA-associated TCR beta chains were found to be more clonally expanded and to have lower generation probabilities than equally common non-associated chains. In both the original and validation cohorts, the classifier was reported to diagnose cytomegalovirus status with high specificity and sensitivity. A total of some 180 TCR beta chains were listed by the study as associated with cytomegalovirus. In a later analysis, most CMV-associated TCR beta chains were found to appear HLA-restricted, with HLA associations seemingly driven largely by CMV exposure. In a later analysis, several top co-occurrence clusters were reported to appear linked to parvovirus B19, influenza, CMV and Epstein-Barr virus. According to the authors, the approach could potentially be generalized to other disease states and immunological phenotypes. This cohort had only TCR beta chains sequenced, and the lack of alpha or paired-chain data limited which features could be detected. In an earlier analysis of some 500 of the donors, most TCR beta V segments were observed in productive rearrangements about 90% or about 30% of the time, broadly matching IMGT annotations. Most TCR sequences were observed very rarely across donors, whereas some public TCRs were present in many individuals. A further reported finding was that TCR beta sequences accurately predicted the HLA-A and HLA-B alleles for most subjects in the first cohort. Roughly uniform sequencing depth across donors was assumed in presence/absence analyses, although this assumption may not hold. Some IMGT-functional V segments, including TRBV6-2 and TRBV6-3, could not be distinguished by the 87-base-pair reads and were therefore excluded.

The cohort comprised several hundred healthy bone marrow donors. At the time of sampling, all cohort members were nominally healthy, though unrecorded immune exposures were likely present. The donor was CMV seronegative and was included in the group of a few hundred seronegative cohort members. Every donor gave a peripheral blood sample, and the peripheral blood mononuclear cells from that sample were used for TCR beta sequencing. The Qiagen DNeasy Blood Extraction Kit was used to extract genomic DNA from the blood cell samples. The sample taken for sequencing was PBMCs. This sequence uses TRBV4-3 and TRBJ2-5; 8 middle bases align to TRBD2. This sequence originates from a middle-aged woman in good health and CMV-seronegative. The sequenced DNA: TGCGCCAGCAGCCAAGAGCTAGCGGGCCGATGGGGTACCCAGTACTTC. Its translation reads: CASSQELAGRWGTQYF.